Detailed here is one T cell receptor (beta chain). Antigen unknown. The entry originates in a study of T cell responses to AZD1222 COVID-19 vaccine. Study-wide background: Analysis merged second doses at about 4 or about 12 weeks. Notes on the study in general: Donors, mostly white British, included more females; clonal diversity was possibly underestimated. Elevations in Spike-specific TCR breadth and depth followed administration of two AZD1222 doses.

V gave up 6 bases and J gave up 4 bases, with 16 bases separating them. The germline gives CDR1 LNHDA, CDR2 SQIVND (reference sequence). The CDR3 covers 15 residues. Clones were read by immunoSEQ multiplex PCR, and TCRdb kept only the in-frame ones, dropping some. The table lists 60,000 to 70,000 clones, 85% of them singletons, with roughly 19% in the top ten. The receptor comes from an adult in good health. The V gene is TRBV19, the J gene TRBJ1-5; D not resolved. Sequences were derived from peripheral blood, sampled on day 0 of AZD1222 vaccination. DNA for the CDR3: TGTGCCAGTAGCCCATTGGGAGGTGGAAATCAGCCCCAGCATTTT. Encoded protein: CASSPLGGGNQPQHF. Full variable domain (rest looked up from reference TRBV19 and TRBJ1-5): DGGITQSPKYLFRKEGQNVTLSCEQNLNHDAMYWYRQDPGQGLRLIYYSQIVNDFQKGDIAEGYSVSREKKESFPLTVTSAQKNPTAFYLCASSPLGGGNQPQHFGDGTRLSIL.